This T cell receptor (beta chain) was observed in a study of OX40 agonist ivuxolimab in advanced cancers. V was pared by 0 bases and J by 5 bases, with 5 bases of the junction left unmatched. Germline V CDR1 and CDR2: MNHEY, SVGAGI. CDR3 length: 15 amino acids. The assay was immunoSEQ multiplex PCR, and TCRdb's table has in-frame clones only and misses some. The sample records 65,000 to 95,000 clones, 86% being singletons. This receptor was identified in an adult with an advanced solid tumor such as melanoma, head and neck, liver or kidney cancer. The starting material was CD4+ or CD8+ T cells sorted from blood, obtained in a trial of the OX40 agonist ivuxolimab. The chain joins TRBV6-5 to TRBJ2-3; TRBD2 aligns across 7 bases. The DNA for the CDR3 is TGTGCCAGCAGTTACTCTCTAGCGGCAGGAGATACGCAGTATTTT. It is translated as CASSYSLAAGDTQYF.